This T cell receptor (beta chain) was obtained from a study of cytomegalovirus exposure and HLA in healthy donors. The CDR3 loop spans 17 amino acids. Germline V gives CDR1 GTSNPN, CDR2 SVGIG (reference sequence). The germline V and J ends were trimmed by 2 bases and 4 bases, with 21 bases remaining between them. As to this clone: What it recognizes is unknown.

Here immunoSEQ multiplex PCR was the method, and the copy in TCRdb shows in-frame clones only, minus some. The table includes around 230,000 clones, approximately 84% detected once. Findings of the study overall: The tendency of first-cohort TCR clusters to co-occur in the 110 or so validation repertoires emerged from a later analysis. Investigators reported more than 150 TCR beta chains as tied to cytomegalovirus.

This clonotype was sampled from a woman in her twenties or thirties in good health and CMV-seropositive. V gene TRBV30 combines with J gene TRBJ1-3; D is undetermined. The sequenced sample was PBMCs. The CDR3 loop is CAWSISGSEGYGNTIYF. The CDR3 nucleotides read TGTGCCTGGAGTATTAGCGGGAGCGAGGGCTACGGAAACACCATATATTTT.